This TCR beta chain is from a study of shared clonotypes between healthy human individuals. Study background: Three CD4 naive, three CD4 memory, two CD8 naive and one CD8 memory plate were used per donor. General study results and limits: Clonotypes shared by all four sorted-subset donors had higher generation probabilities than non-shared clonotypes.

As concerns this clone: Its antigen is unknown. Other DNA sequences within the sample encode an identical CDR3.

Naivety among CD8 cells was defined by CD45RO negativity and positive CCR7 selection, thereby excluding terminally differentiated effector memory CD45RA+ cells. The method was immunoSEQ multiplex PCR; TCRdb's version includes in-frame clones alone and lacks a portion of them. The sample lists hundreds of thousands of clones; 95% to 97% were seen once. The CDR3 contains 15 residues. Germline loops: CDR1 SEHNR, CDR2 FQNEAQ (reference sequence). V was pared by 0 bases and J by 1 base, with 2 bases of the junction left unmatched. The sequence was collected from a woman aged 30 to 39 in good health. The sample comprised naive CD8+ T cells sorted from blood. The V gene is TRBV7-9, the J gene TRBJ1-1; 7 bases fit TRBD1. Here the CDR3 DNA reads TGTGCCAGCAGCTTAGCTCAGGGGGAGAACACTGAAGCTTTCTTT. Protein: CASSLAQGENTEAFF.